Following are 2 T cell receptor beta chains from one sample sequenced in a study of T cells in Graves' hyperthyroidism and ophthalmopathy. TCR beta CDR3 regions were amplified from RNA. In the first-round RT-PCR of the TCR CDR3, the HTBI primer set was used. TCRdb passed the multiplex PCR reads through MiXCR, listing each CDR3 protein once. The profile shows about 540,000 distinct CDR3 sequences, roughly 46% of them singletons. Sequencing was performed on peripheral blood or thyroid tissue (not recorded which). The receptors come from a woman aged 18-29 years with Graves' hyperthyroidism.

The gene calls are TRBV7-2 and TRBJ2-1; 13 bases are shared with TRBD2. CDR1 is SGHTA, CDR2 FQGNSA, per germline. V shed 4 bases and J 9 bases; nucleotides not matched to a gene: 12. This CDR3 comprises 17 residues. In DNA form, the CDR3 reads TGTGCCAGCAGCTCGGGACTAGCGGGACCCCCGCAGGGTGAGCAGTTCTTC. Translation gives CASSSGLAGPPQGEQFF.

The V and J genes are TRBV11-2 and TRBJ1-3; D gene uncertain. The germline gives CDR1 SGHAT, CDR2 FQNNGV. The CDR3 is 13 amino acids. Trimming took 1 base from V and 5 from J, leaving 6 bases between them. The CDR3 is CASSLAGRNTIYF. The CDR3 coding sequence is TGTGCCAGCAGCTTAGCGGGAAGAAACACCATATATTTT.